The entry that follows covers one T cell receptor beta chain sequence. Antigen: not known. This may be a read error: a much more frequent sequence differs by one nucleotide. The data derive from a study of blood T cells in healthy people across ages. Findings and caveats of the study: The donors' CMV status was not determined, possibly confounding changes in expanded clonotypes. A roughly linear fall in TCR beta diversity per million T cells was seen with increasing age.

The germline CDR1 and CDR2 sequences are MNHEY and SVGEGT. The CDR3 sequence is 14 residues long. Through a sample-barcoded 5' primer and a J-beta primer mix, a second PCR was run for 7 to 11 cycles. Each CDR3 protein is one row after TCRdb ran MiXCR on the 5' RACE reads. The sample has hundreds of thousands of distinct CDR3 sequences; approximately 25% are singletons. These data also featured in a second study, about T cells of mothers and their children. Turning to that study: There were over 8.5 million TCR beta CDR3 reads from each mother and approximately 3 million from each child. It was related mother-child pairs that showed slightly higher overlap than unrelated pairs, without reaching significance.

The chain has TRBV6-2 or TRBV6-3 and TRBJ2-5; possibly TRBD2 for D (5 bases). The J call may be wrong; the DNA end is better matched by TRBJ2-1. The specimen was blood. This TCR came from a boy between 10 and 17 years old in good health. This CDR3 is CASSYGGPYNGQFF. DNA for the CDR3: TGTGCCAGCAGTTATGGAGGACCTTACAATGGGCAGTTCTTC.